Below, 32 T cell receptor beta chains from the same sample are listed, as sequenced in a study of long-term antiretroviral therapy in people with HIV (dated 2022 in TCRdb). The immunoSEQ hsTCRB v3.0 assay was used at survey level resolution to sequence the TRB variable region. TCRdb re-hosts the immuneACCESS table, in-frame sequences only. Its copies lack some clones; in the studies checked, an unresolved V gene accounts for under half of them, and the cause for the rest is not known. The sample includes tens of thousands of clones, with approximately 80% observed a single time. More than 15% of the sample belongs to the ten largest clones. Sequencing used unsorted PBMCs, obtained 0.5 years before starting antiretroviral therapy. The receptors stem from a man aged 40-49 years with HIV.

J is TRBJ1-2 and V is TRBV19, with TRBD1 matching 8 bases. CDR3 length equals 21 residues. Germline values: CDR1 LNHDA, CDR2 SQIVND (reference sequence). CDR3 sequence reads: CGKGQALSQLGIEPARNGYTF. The CDR3 bases are TGTGGGAAGGGACAGGCTCTCAGCCAGCTCGGAATTGAGCCAGCTCGGAATGGCTACACCTTC.

The count of this clone is one. The chain combines TRBV9 with TRBJ1-4; D uncertain. CDR3 length: 17 amino acids. Per the germline V gene, CDR1 is SGDLS and CDR2 is YYNGEE. The ends were cut back, 2 bases at V and 0 bases at J, with 14 bases in the middle. CDR3: CASSVGKVAATNEKLFF. In nucleotides, the CDR3 is TGTGCCAGCAGCGTGGGGAAGGTAGCCGCAACTAATGAAAAACTGTTTTTT.

This chain links TRBV6-5 with TRBJ2-1; 10 nucleotides match TRBD2. The CDR3 length is 16 residues. Germline lookup yields CDR1 MNHEY and CDR2 SVGAGI. J gave up 10 bases and V 0 bases, and 9 bases lay outside the gene matches. CDR3 nucleotides: TGTGCCAGCAGTTACTCGGCGAGCGGGGGGGCAAGGGAGCAGTTCTTC. This encodes CASSYSASGGAREQFF.

The CDR3 reads CASQRNEPNSPLHF. CDR3 bases: TGTGCCAGTCAAAGGAACGAGCCCAATTCACCCCTCCACTTT. This sequence joins TRBV2 and TRBJ1-6, with D unclear. The CDR3 is made up of 14 amino acids. Trimming stripped 9 bases from V and 7 bases from J, with 16 bases between. Germline V gene data show CDR1 as SNHLY and CDR2 as FYNNEI.

This clone showed up just a few times. In the same sample, other DNA sequences code for this CDR3. The genes are TRBV29-1 and TRBJ2-2; D is unresolved. This CDR3 region has 14 residues. Germline assignment: CDR1 SQVTM and CDR2 ANQGSEA. V was pared by 1 base and J by 4 bases, with 10 bases between. The CDR3 nucleotides are TGCAGCGTTGAAGTTGGTGGGCTCACCGGGGAGCTGTTTTTT. Its translation: CSVEVGGLTGELFF.

This chain joins TRBV6-5 and TRBJ2-1; maybe TRBD2 (6 bases). The V end was cut by 0 bases, the J end by 4 bases, with 10 bases between. Germline V gene sequence: CDR1 MNHEY, CDR2 SVGAGI. The CDR3 consists of 15 residues. The CDR3 nucleotides read TGTGCCAGCAGTTACTCCGCCGGGGGTTACAATGAGCAGTTCTTC. Protein product: CASSYSAGGYNEQFF.

This clone has a single count. This sequence joins TRBV28 and TRBJ1-5, with 7 bases aligning to TRBD1. The CDR3 covers 14 residues. The germline CDR1 and CDR2 sequences are MDHEN and SYDVKM. V shed 4 bases and J 4 bases; nucleotides not matched to a gene: 4. The CDR3 reads CASSSNRGNQPQHF. In nucleotides, the CDR3 is TGTGCCAGCAGTTCAAACAGGGGAAATCAGCCCCAGCATTTT.

This clone was seen only once. This chain uses TRBV7-8 with TRBJ2-5, with 7 bases lining up with TRBD2. CDR3 length equals 16 residues. Losses at the gene ends were 1 base for V and 1 base for J; bases not matched to a gene: 6. Germline loops: CDR1 SGHVS, CDR2 FQNEAQ. CDR3 region: CASSLEGGWAQETQYF. The CDR3 DNA is TGTGCCAGCAGCTTAGAGGGAGGGTGGGCCCAAGAGACCCAGTACTTC.

This sequence joins TRBV7-9 and TRBJ1-2; 8 nucleotides match TRBD1. CDR3 length: 15 residues. Germline trimming cut 5 bases from V and 3 bases from J; bases unmatched to any gene: 8. CDR1 and CDR2 from the germline V gene are SEHNR and FQNEAQ (reference sequence). CDR3 region: CASSLTGALDYGYTF. CDR3 DNA: TGTGCCAGCAGCCTGACAGGGGCTTTGGACTATGGCTACACCTTC. Full variable domain (outside the CDR3, taken from reference TRBV7-9 and TRBJ1-2): DTGVSQNPRHKITKRGQNVTFRCDPISEHNRLYWYRQTLGQGPEFLTYFQNEAQLEKSRLLSDRFSAERPKGSFSTLEIQRTEQGDSAMYLCASSLTGALDYGYTFGSGTRLTVV.

This chain connects TRBV7-8 to TRBJ1-6; D is unclear. Germline V gives CDR1 SGHVS, CDR2 FQNEAQ. CDR3 length equals 16 residues. V was shortened by 7 bases and J by 0 bases, with 13 bases between the two germline ends. DNA for the CDR3: TGTGCCAGCAAGGACTTTCGAACCTCCTATAATTCACCCCTCCACTTT. Residues: CASKDFRTSYNSPLHF. Variable domain in full (rest from reference TRBV7-8 and TRBJ1-6): GAGVSQSPRYKVAKRGQDVALRCDPISGHVSLFWYQQALGQGPEFLTYFQNEAQLDKSGLPSDRFFAERPEGSVSTLKIQRTQQEDSAVYLCASKDFRTSYNSPLHFGNGTRLTVT.

This chain connects TRBV28 to TRBJ1-1; no firm D call. CDR3 length: 12 residues. Germline-derived CDR1 and CDR2 are MDHEN and SYDVKM. V lost 6 bases and J lost 5, with 10 bases in between. The CDR3 loop is CASSQGGTEAFF. The DNA of the CDR3 is TGTGCCAGCAGCCAAGGTGGTACTGAAGCTTTCTTT.

The gene calls are TRBV11-3 and TRBJ2-3; TRBD2 agrees at 9 bases. The CDR3 has 16 residues. Losses at the gene ends were 5 bases for V and 4 bases for J; bases not matched to a gene: 10. CDR1 and CDR2 from the germline V gene are SGHNT and YENEEA. The CDR3 spells CASSPRGGGAADTQYF. The CDR3 nucleotides are TGTGCCAGCAGCCCACGGGGCGGGGGGGCGGCAGATACGCAGTATTTT.

The CDR3 reads CASSEEGLAGTDTQYF. The CDR3 coding sequence is TGTGCCAGCAGCGAGGAGGGGCTAGCGGGAACAGATACGCAGTATTTT. The gene calls are TRBV9 and TRBJ2-3; TRBD2 agrees at 9 bases. The germline V gene has CDR1 SGDLS and CDR2 YYNGEE. The V segment lost 3 bases and the J segment 3 bases; nucleotides outside the gene matches: 8. CDR3 length equals 16 residues.

The V gene is TRBV5-4, the J gene TRBJ1-4, with D uncertain. Trimming pared 4 bases from V and 0 bases from J, leaving 10 bases between. The CDR3 runs 15 residues. Germline V gene lookup returns CDR1 SGHNT and CDR2 YYREEE (reference sequence). CDR3 protein: CASSPGGATNEKLFF. In DNA form, the CDR3 reads TGTGCCAGCAGCCCGGGTGGGGCAACTAATGAAAAACTGTTTTTT.

The V call is TRBV6-5, the J call TRBJ1-6; no reliable D call. The germline V gene has CDR1 MNHEY and CDR2 SVGAGI. Trimming took off 6 bases at V and 10 bases at J, with 16 bases between the two ends. This CDR3 region has 14 residues. CDR3 amino acids: CASSPGTLGSPLHF. CDR3 DNA: TGTGCCAGCAGCCCGGGAACGTTGGGGTCACCCCTCCACTTT.

This clone occurred once. This chain links TRBV10-2 with TRBJ2-5, with TRBD1 identical over 8 bases. Germline CDR1 and CDR2: WSHSY and SAAADI. The length of the CDR3 is 18 residues. V lost 3 bases, J lost 1 base, and 13 bases stayed unmatched. The CDR3 DNA reads TGCGCCAGCAGTGATGGTCCCCTACAGGGGGAGTTCCAAGAGACCCAGTACTTC. Translation: CASSDGPLQGEFQETQYF.

This chain links TRBV7-2 with TRBJ2-3; no definite D call. Trimming shortened V by 5 bases and J by 2 bases, and 5 bases separated the two germline ends. Germline CDR1 is SGHTA and CDR2 is FQGNSA. The CDR3 consists of 12 residues. In DNA, the CDR3 is TGTGCCAGCAGCGGGAACACAGATACGCAGTATTTT. Translating it yields CASSGNTDTQYF. Full variable domain (outside the CDR3, taken from reference TRBV7-2 and TRBJ2-3): GAGVSQSPSNKVTEKGKDVELRCDPISGHTALYWYRQSLGQGLEFLIYFQGNSAPDKSGLPSDRFSAERTGGSVSTLTIQRTQQEDSAVYLCASSGNTDTQYFGPGTRLTVL.

V is TRBV7-9 and J is TRBJ1-1; D is ambiguous. CDR3 size: 13 residues. Germline lookup yields CDR1 SEHNR and CDR2 FQNEAQ (reference sequence). The V end lost 1 base, the J end lost 3 bases, and 6 bases lay between the germline ends. CDR3 sequence reads: CASSLGVYTEAFF. The CDR3 DNA reads as TGTGCCAGCAGCTTAGGGGTGTACACTGAAGCTTTCTTT. The full variable domain, in which reference TRBV7-9 and TRBJ1-1 provide the parts outside the CDR3, is DTGVSQNPRHKITKRGQNVTFRCDPISEHNRLYWYRQTLGQGPEFLTYFQNEAQLEKSRLLSDRFSAERPKGSFSTLEIQRTEQGDSAMYLCASSLGVYTEAFFGQGTRLTVV.

In its sample, this clone was seen once. V usage is TRBV7-8 and J usage is TRBJ1-5, with 8 bases lining up with TRBD1. Germline CDR1 and CDR2: SGHVS and FQNEAQ. Trimming removed 4 bases from V and 1 base from J; junction bases left unmatched: 3. This CDR3 comprises 15 residues. This chain's CDR3 is CASSSTGGSNQPQHF. The CDR3 DNA sequence: TGTGCCAGCAGCTCTACAGGGGGGAGCAATCAGCCCCAGCATTTT. Looking up the rest from reference TRBV7-8 and TRBJ1-5 gives the full variable domain: GAGVSQSPRYKVAKRGQDVALRCDPISGHVSLFWYQQALGQGPEFLTYFQNEAQLDKSGLPSDRFFAERPEGSVSTLKIQRTQQEDSAVYLCASSSTGGSNQPQHFGDGTRLSIL.

This chain links TRBV27 with TRBJ2-7; tentative D call: TRBD1 (5 bases). Trimming removed 3 bases from V and 0 bases from J, with 12 bases in between. Germline V gene data show CDR1 as MNHEY and CDR2 as SMNVEV (reference sequence). The CDR3 contains 15 residues. This chain's CDR3 is CASSFLWGGSYEQYF. CDR3 coding DNA: TGTGCCAGCAGTTTTCTTTGGGGCGGCTCCTACGAGCAGTACTTC.

V usage is TRBV5-1 and J usage is TRBJ2-1, with D possibly matching TRBD2 (6 bases). The V gene lost 0 bases and the J gene lost 10 bases, with 17 bases spanning the gap. This CDR3 is 15 amino acids long. Germline assignment: CDR1 SGHRS and CDR2 YFSETQ. In DNA form, the CDR3 reads TGCGCCAGCAGCTTGGTATCGGGAGTGGTCGGCGAGCAGTTCTTC. It specifies CASSLVSGVVGEQFF.

The J gene is TRBJ1-3, the V gene TRBV5-4; no clear D. V was cut by 4 bases and J by 3 bases, with 11 bases left in between. Germline V gene sequence: CDR1 SGHNT, CDR2 YYREEE (reference sequence). The CDR3 is 14 residues long. CDR3 in amino acids: CASSQGHNGNTIYF. The DNA of the CDR3 is TGTGCCAGCAGCCAAGGGCACAATGGAAACACCATATATTTT.

V and J are TRBV18 and TRBJ1-5; the D gene is possibly TRBD1 (5 bases). The germline V gene encodes CDR1 KGHSH and CDR2 LQKENI. Trimming took off 11 bases at V and 0 bases at J, with 8 bases between the two ends. This CDR3 is built from 12 residues. The CDR3 loop reads CAPGGSNQPQHF. The CDR3, as DNA: TGTGCCCCCGGGGGTAGCAATCAGCCCCAGCATTTT.

The chain has TRBV4-1 and TRBJ2-1; D is unclear. Per germline, CDR1 MGHRA and CDR2 YSYEKL. Trimming pared 1 base from V and 8 bases from J, leaving 6 bases between. The CDR3 spans 12 residues. In DNA form, the CDR3 reads TGCGCCAGCAGCCAAGTACTGGATGAGCAGTTCTTC. Residues: CASSQVLDEQFF.

In its sample, this clone was seen once. The rearrangement joins TRBV5-4 to TRBJ2-1; TRBD2 might be the D (6 bases). In germline, CDR1 is SGHNT, CDR2 YYREEE (reference sequence). Trimming pared 2 bases from V and 8 bases from J, leaving 17 bases between. CDR3 length: 15 residues. The CDR3 here is CASSFWRLGSDEQFF. The CDR3 nucleotides read TGTGCCAGCAGCTTTTGGAGACTAGGATCCGATGAGCAGTTCTTC.

This clone is a singleton in its sample. The chain joins TRBV9 to TRBJ2-3; 8 bases map to TRBD2. The CDR3 loop spans 16 amino acids. Trimming removed 1 base from V and 2 bases from J; junction bases left unmatched: 6. Germline CDR1 reads SGDLS; CDR2 reads YYNGEE. The CDR3 sequence: CASSVRDGGDTDTQYF. The CDR3 nucleotides read TGTGCCAGCAGCGTACGTGACGGGGGGGACACAGATACGCAGTATTTT.

The chain carries TRBV28 and TRBJ2-7; the D call may be TRBD1 or TRBD2 (5 bases each). This CDR3 has 12 residues. Looked up from germline, CDR1 is MDHEN and CDR2 is SYDVKM. V lost 10 bases, J lost 1 base, and 11 bases lay in between. CDR3 protein: CATRDGSYEQYF. The CDR3 coding sequence is TGTGCCACTCGGGACGGTTCCTACGAGCAGTACTTC.

This chain uses TRBV11-3 with TRBJ2-3, with a possible D match to TRBD1 (6 bases). This CDR3 has 13 amino acids. Deletions cut 5 bases from V and 4 bases from J, with 10 bases between. CDR1 and CDR2 from the germline V gene are SGHNT and YENEEA. The CDR3 DNA follows: TGTGCCAGCAGCCAGGACAGCTCAGATACGCAGTATTTT. This translates into CASSQDSSDTQYF.

The chain is built from TRBV5-1 and TRBJ1-3; the match to TRBD1 covers 7 bases. The ends lost 0 bases at V and 3 bases at J; junction bases unmatched: 3. Germline CDR1 is SGHRS and CDR2 is YFSETQ. The CDR3 contains 15 residues. The CDR3 reads CASSLAGTVGNTIYF. The CDR3 nucleotides read TGCGCCAGCAGCTTGGCCGGGACAGTTGGAAACACCATATATTTT. The full variable domain, rest sourced from reference TRBV5-1 and TRBJ1-3, is KAGVTQTPRYLIKTRGQQVTLSCSPISGHRSVSWYQQTPGQGLQFLFEYFSETQRNKGNFPGRFSGRQFSNSRSEMNVSTLELGDSALYLCASSLAGTVGNTIYFGEGSWLTVV.

The chain uses TRBV5-1 and TRBJ2-2; 9 nucleotides agree with TRBD1. Germline assignment: CDR1 SGHRS and CDR2 YFSETQ. The CDR3 totals 16 residues. With V trimmed by 4 bases and J by 6 bases, 10 bases remained unmatched. This chain's CDR3 is CASSVGTGSFAGELFF. In nucleotides, the CDR3 is TGCGCCAGCAGCGTAGGGACAGGGTCATTTGCCGGGGAGCTGTTTTTT. Drawing the rest from reference TRBV5-1 and TRBJ2-2, the complete variable domain is KAGVTQTPRYLIKTRGQQVTLSCSPISGHRSVSWYQQTPGQGLQFLFEYFSETQRNKGNFPGRFSGRQFSNSRSEMNVSTLELGDSALYLCASSVGTGSFAGELFFGEGSRLTVL.

The genes are TRBV5-4 and TRBJ2-7; 8 bases map to TRBD2. CDR3 size: 15 residues. V shed 4 bases and J 6 bases; nucleotides not matched to a gene: 12. Germline V gene data show CDR1 as SGHNT and CDR2 as YYREEE (reference sequence). DNA for the CDR3: TGTGCCAGCAGCCAAGGCATAGCGGGGAGGGCCGAGCAGTACTTC. It yields the protein CASSQGIAGRAEQYF.

The chain has TRBV2 and TRBJ1-6; 8 bases are shared with TRBD1. Germline CDR1 SNHLY, CDR2 FYNNEI. Germline trimming cut 6 bases from V and 0 bases from J; bases unmatched to any gene: 10. The CDR3 sequence is 18 residues long. The CDR3 nucleotides are TGTGCCAGCAGCCCAGGGGGCCCTAGGAGCTCCTATAATTCACCCCTCCACTTT. Its protein is CASSPGGPRSSYNSPLHF.